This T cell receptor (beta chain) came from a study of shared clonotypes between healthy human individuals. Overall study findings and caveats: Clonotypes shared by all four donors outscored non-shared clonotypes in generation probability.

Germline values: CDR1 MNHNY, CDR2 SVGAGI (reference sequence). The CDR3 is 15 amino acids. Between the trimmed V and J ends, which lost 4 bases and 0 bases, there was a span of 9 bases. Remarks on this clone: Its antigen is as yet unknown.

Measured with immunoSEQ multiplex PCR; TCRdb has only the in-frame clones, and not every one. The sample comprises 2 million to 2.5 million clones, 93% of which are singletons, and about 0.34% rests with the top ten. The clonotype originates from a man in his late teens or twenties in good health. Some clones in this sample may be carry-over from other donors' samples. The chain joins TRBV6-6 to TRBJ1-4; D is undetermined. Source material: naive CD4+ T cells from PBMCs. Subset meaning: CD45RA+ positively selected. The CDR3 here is CASSSLGATNEKLFF. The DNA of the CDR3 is TGTGCCAGCAGTTCCCTAGGTGCAACTAATGAAAAACTGTTTTTT.